This entry features one T cell receptor (beta chain) sequence. This specimen belongs to a study of T cell changes during pregnancy in multiple sclerosis. CDR3 size: 15 residues. Trimming removed 2 bases from V and 4 bases from J, with 12 bases in between. Looked up from germline, CDR1 is KGHSH and CDR2 is LQKENI. Data came from immunoSEQ multiplex PCR; TCRdb stores just in-frame clones and leaves some out. The table includes more than 65,000 clones, about nine tenths detected once. This specimen consisted of peripheral blood, obtained after pregnancy. The V call is TRBV18, the J call TRBJ2-1; possibly TRBD1 for D (5 bases). The origin of this receptor is a female donor in good health, enrolled as a control in a pregnancy study. CDR3 sequence reads: CASSPWAGSYNEQFF. The CDR3 DNA reads TGTGCCAGCTCACCATGGGCAGGGTCTTACAATGAGCAGTTCTTC.